This T cell receptor (beta chain) was documented in a study of OX40 agonist ivuxolimab in advanced cancers. The wider study: Patients were dosed with the agonistic anti-OX40 (CD134) antibody ivuxolimab.

Profiled with immunoSEQ multiplex PCR; TCRdb holds only in-frame clones, not every one. The table shows about 77,000 clones, with 80% to 90% occurring only once. Points from the study as a whole: Clonal expansion from baseline to week 6 occurred in both CD4+ and CD8+ T cells.

V was trimmed by 0 bases and J by 1 base, leaving 7 bases between them. The CDR3 contains 14 residues. Germline values: CDR1 SGHRS, CDR2 YFSETQ. A word on this clone: The antigen is unknown.

The input for sequencing was CD4+ or CD8+ T cells sorted from blood, taken in a trial of the OX40 agonist ivuxolimab. This sequence originates from an adult with an advanced solid tumor such as melanoma, head and neck, liver or kidney cancer. The chain links TRBV5-1 to TRBJ2-5, with a possible D match to TRBD2 (6 bases). DNA for the CDR3: TGCGCCAGCAGCTTGGGTAGCGGCCAAGAGACCCAGTACTTC. This encodes CASSLGSGQETQYF. Full variable domain (rest looked up from reference TRBV5-1 and TRBJ2-5): KAGVTQTPRYLIKTRGQQVTLSCSPISGHRSVSWYQQTPGQGLQFLFEYFSETQRNKGNFPGRFSGRQFSNSRSEMNVSTLELGDSALYLCASSLGSGQETQYFGPGTRLLVL.